The 30 T cell receptor beta chains below come from one sample, sequenced in a study of cytomegalovirus exposure and HLA in healthy donors. PCR was performed using 60 Vbeta and 13 Jbeta primers. Clones were sequenced by immunoSEQ multiplex PCR, and TCRdb holds only the in-frame ones, with some missing. The sample contains 110,000 to 150,000 clones, about 80% of which appear only once. The sequencing input was PBMCs. These TCRs come from a man aged 35 to 55 in good health and CMV-seronegative.

CDR3 sequence reads: CASRLLVTDEQFF. The CDR3 DNA is TGTGCCAGCAGGTTGCTGGTCACGGATGAGCAGTTCTTC. This chain connects TRBV7-9 to TRBJ2-1; D gene ambiguous. This CDR3 is 13 amino acids long. V was shortened by 6 bases and J by 8 bases, with 14 bases between the two germline ends. The germline CDR1 and CDR2 sequences are SEHNR and FQNEAQ (reference sequence).

This sequence joins TRBV10-2 and TRBJ1-1, with 7 bases matching TRBD1. The length of the CDR3 is 14 residues. The germline V gene encodes CDR1 WSHSY and CDR2 SAAADI. The ends lost 0 bases at V and 10 bases at J; junction bases unmatched: 8. CDR3 sequence: CASSESLGGAGAFF. The DNA of the CDR3 is TGCGCCAGCAGTGAGTCATTAGGGGGCGCAGGAGCTTTCTTT.

The chain joins TRBV5-1 to TRBJ1-1; D ambiguous. Germline V CDR1 and CDR2: SGHRS, YFSETQ. This CDR3 spans 13 amino acids. V lost 0 bases to trimming and J lost 1 base, with 4 bases between them. CDR3 nucleotides: TGCGCCAGCAGCTTGGACACGAACACTGAAGCTTTCTTT. It encodes CASSLDTNTEAFF.

This chain connects TRBV5-1 to TRBJ2-7, with 9 bases fitting TRBD2. The ends lost 6 bases at V and 2 bases at J; junction bases unmatched: 6. Germline assignment: CDR1 SGHRS and CDR2 YFSETQ. The CDR3 is made up of 14 amino acids. This CDR3 is CASTPSGEAYEQYF. The CDR3 coding sequence is TGCGCCAGCACGCCTAGCGGGGAGGCCTACGAGCAGTACTTC. Complete variable domain (other parts from reference TRBV5-1 and TRBJ2-7): KAGVTQTPRYLIKTRGQQVTLSCSPISGHRSVSWYQQTPGQGLQFLFEYFSETQRNKGNFPGRFSGRQFSNSRSEMNVSTLELGDSALYLCASTPSGEAYEQYFGPGTRLTVT.

The chain couples TRBV7-9 to TRBJ2-5, with 8 bases aligning to TRBD2. This CDR3 is 14 amino acids long. Germline V gene data show CDR1 as SEHNR and CDR2 as FQNEAQ (reference sequence). V dropped 6 bases and J dropped 5; count of bases not matched to a gene: 8. The CDR3 DNA sequence: TGTGCCAGCAGGGGCCAGCGGGGGCACGAGACCCAGTACTTC. Protein product: CASRGQRGHETQYF.

The chain combines TRBV6-1 with TRBJ2-7; 9 bases agree with TRBD1. The germline gives CDR1 MNHNS, CDR2 SASEGT. This CDR3 is 14 amino acids long. V gave up 5 bases and J gave up 4 bases; unmatched junction bases: 6. DNA of the CDR3: TGTGCCAGCAGTACAGGGGGCGCGAAGTACGAGCAGTACTTC. As protein: CASSTGGAKYEQYF.

The chain employs TRBV21-1 and TRBJ2-5; the D call in the table, TRBD1, was not verified against the DNA. TRBV21-1 is recorded as a pseudogene. This CDR3 is 15 amino acids long. The CDR3 coding sequence is TGTGCCAGGAGGGGGCAGGGCGGAGTCCAAGAGACCCAGTACTTC. This translates into CARRGQGGVQETQYF.

V usage is TRBV27 and J usage is TRBJ2-7; no firm D call. Germline V lookup: CDR1 MNHEY, CDR2 SMNVEV (reference sequence). V was trimmed by 6 bases and J by 3 bases, leaving 9 bases between them. The length of the CDR3 is 12 residues. The CDR3 sequence is CASRRTVYEQYF. The CDR3 coding sequence is TGTGCCAGCAGGCGCACTGTCTACGAGCAGTACTTC.

V usage is TRBV10-3 and J usage is TRBJ1-1; 7 nucleotides match TRBD1. This CDR3 region has 14 residues. V trimming: 5 bases; J trimming: 2 bases; junction bases outside the gene matches: 5. CDR1 and CDR2 (germline): ENHRY, SYGVKD. CDR3 bases: TGTGCCATCAGTTACGGGACAGCAAACACTGAAGCTTTCTTT. As protein: CAISYGTANTEAFF.

This clone was counted a single time. The chain employs TRBV5-1 and TRBJ1-5; possible D gene TRBD1, 5 bases. CDR1 is SGHRS and CDR2 is YFSETQ in the germline V gene. Between the trimmed V and J ends, which lost 0 bases and 1 base, there was a span of 8 bases. The CDR3 runs 15 residues. This CDR3 reads CASSLGQTSNQPQHF. In DNA form, the CDR3 reads TGCGCCAGCAGCTTGGGACAGACAAGCAATCAGCCCCAGCATTTT.

V is TRBV7-2 and J is TRBJ2-2; tentative D call: TRBD1 (6 bases). The end of the DNA is better explained by TRBJ1-3, so the J call may be wrong. The CDR3 loop spans 15 amino acids. From germline, CDR1 is SGHTA and CDR2 FQGNSA. DNA for the CDR3: TGTGCCAGCAGCTTAGCGGGGGCCTCTGGAAACACCATATATTTT. It encodes CASSLAGASGNTIYF.

Regarding this clone: The same CDR3 can be traced to other DNA sequences in this sample. The chain couples TRBV7-2 to TRBJ2-7; D unclear. The CDR3 extends over 11 amino acids. V was pared by 4 bases and J by 2 bases, with 3 bases between. Germline CDR1 reads SGHTA; CDR2 reads FQGNSA. CDR3 coding DNA: TGTGCCAGCAGCTCAGCCTACGAGCAGTACTTC. It is translated as CASSSAYEQYF.

This clone was observed a few times. This chain links TRBV4-1 with TRBJ2-1; unclear D gene. Per germline, CDR1 MGHRA and CDR2 YSYEKL. The CDR3 has 12 amino acids. V was trimmed by 1 base and J by 8 bases, leaving 6 bases between them. The DNA for the CDR3 is TGCGCCAGCAGCCAAGGTAGATATGAGCAGTTCTTC. Translating it yields CASSQGRYEQFF.

The chain couples TRBV30 to TRBJ1-5, with D maybe TRBD1 (5 bases). Germline CDR1 is GTSNPN and CDR2 is SVGIG (reference sequence). The V end lost 7 bases, the J end lost 3 bases, and 10 bases lay between the germline ends. This CDR3 is 12 amino acids long. CDR3 nucleotides: TGTGCCTCCGGGGGGTACAATCAGCCCCAGCATTTT. Translating it yields CASGGYNQPQHF.

This clone was detected only once. The V and J genes are TRBV2 and TRBJ2-3; D possibly corresponds to TRBD2 (5 bases). Trimming removed 7 bases at V and 1 base at J, with 9 bases between. Germline V gene sequence: CDR1 SNHLY, CDR2 FYNNEI. This CDR3 is built from 13 residues. CDR3 coding DNA: TGTGCCAGCACCCTAGCCCGCACAGATACGCAGTATTTT. Amino acids: CASTLARTDTQYF. Combining the CDR3 with reference TRBV2 and TRBJ2-3 gives the whole variable domain EPEVTQTPSHQVTQMGQEVILRCVPISNHLYFYWYRQILGQKVEFLVSFYNNEISEKSEIFDDQFSVERPDGSNFTLKIRSTKLEDSAMYFCASTLARTDTQYFGPGTRLTVL.

The chain uses TRBV7-9 and TRBJ2-7; D is perhaps TRBD1 (6 bases). The V gene's germline CDR1 is SEHNR and CDR2 FQNEAQ (reference sequence). V was shortened by 4 bases and J by 3 bases, with 7 bases between the two germline ends. This CDR3 spans 12 amino acids. Here the CDR3 DNA reads TGTGCCAGCAGCTCACAGGGCTACGAGCAGTACTTC. Encoded protein: CASSSQGYEQYF.

J is TRBJ1-6 and V is TRBV30; D remains unclear. The CDR3 extends over 13 amino acids. The V and J ends lost 7 bases and 6 bases respectively, with 13 bases between them. Germline V gene sequence: CDR1 GTSNPN, CDR2 SVGIG (reference sequence). The DNA of the CDR3 is TGTGCCTCCCAATCTGGGAGTAATTCACCCCTCCACTTT. Its translation is CASQSGSNSPLHF.

J is TRBJ1-5 and V is TRBV7-2; D might be TRBD1 (5 bases). The CDR3 runs to 14 residues. V shed 5 bases and J shed 3 bases, with 11 bases lying between them. The V gene's germline CDR1 is SGHTA and CDR2 FQGNSA. This CDR3 is CASSPGLINQPQHF. The CDR3 DNA reads TGTGCCAGCAGCCCGGGACTAATCAATCAGCCCCAGCATTTT. Supplemented by reference TRBV7-2 and TRBJ1-5, the full variable domain reads GAGVSQSPSNKVTEKGKDVELRCDPISGHTALYWYRQSLGQGLEFLIYFQGNSAPDKSGLPSDRFSAERTGGSVSTLTIQRTQQEDSAVYLCASSPGLINQPQHFGDGTRLSIL.

This clone was seen only a few times. The rearrangement links TRBV15 to TRBJ2-3, with a possible D match to TRBD1 (5 bases). Trimming stripped 3 bases from V and 4 bases from J, with 8 bases between. The CDR3 runs to 13 residues. Germline values: CDR1 LNHNV, CDR2 YYDKDF (reference sequence). The CDR3 region has the DNA TGTGCCACCAGCAGGGGGCCTGCAGATACGCAGTATTTT. Translated: CATSRGPADTQYF.

The chain links TRBV11-3 to TRBJ1-4; weak D call: TRBD1 (6 bases). Looked up from germline, CDR1 is SGHNT and CDR2 is YENEEA. This CDR3 spans 15 amino acids. V shed 6 bases and J shed 0 bases, with 11 bases lying between them. CDR3 nucleotide sequence: TGTGCCAGCAGTCAGACAGGCGCAACTAATGAAAAACTGTTTTTT. Protein: CASSQTGATNEKLFF.

This sequence joins TRBV29-1 and TRBJ2-1; 9 positions match TRBD2. The CDR3 consists of 15 residues. The germline V gene encodes CDR1 SQVTM and CDR2 ANQGSEA. The V segment lost 0 bases and the J segment 2 bases; nucleotides outside the gene matches: 2. The CDR3 is CSVEEASGTYNEQFF. CDR3 DNA sequence: TGCAGCGTTGAAGAGGCTAGCGGGACCTACAATGAGCAGTTCTTC.

CDR3 DNA sequence: TGCGCCAGCAGCCAAGACAGTAACACTGAAGCTTTCTTT. It codes for CASSQDSNTEAFF. The chain combines TRBV4-3 with TRBJ1-1; D not certain. With 0 bases removed from V and 2 bases from J, the gap between germline ends came to 4 bases. Germline CDR1 reads LGHNA; CDR2 reads YSLEER. CDR3 size: 13 residues.

V is TRBV6-6 and J is TRBJ1-5; no reliable D call. The germline V gene encodes CDR1 MNHNY and CDR2 SVGAGI (reference sequence). Trimming removed 4 bases at V and 2 bases at J, with 15 bases between. The CDR3 loop spans 16 amino acids. CDR3 DNA sequence: TGTGCCAGCAGTTTCACGCGGGGAAGGGGCAATCAGCCCCAGCATTTT. Amino acid sequence: CASSFTRGRGNQPQHF.

V usage is TRBV2 and J usage is TRBJ2-7, with D possibly TRBD2 on 6 matching bases. The V and J ends lost 1 base and 2 bases respectively, with 9 bases between them. This CDR3 comprises 14 residues. Germline assignment: CDR1 SNHLY and CDR2 FYNNEI. CDR3 bases: TGTGCCAGCAGTGAAGGAGGCGGGACCTACGAGCAGTACTTC. It translates to CASSEGGGTYEQYF.

The genes are TRBV5-4 and TRBJ2-3; D uncertain. Germline loops: CDR1 SGHNT, CDR2 YYREEE (reference sequence). This CDR3 spans 15 amino acids. V lost 0 bases and J lost 0, with 8 bases in between. CDR3 nucleotide sequence: TGTGCCAGCAGCTTGGTTCAGGCTAGCACAGATACGCAGTATTTT. Protein: CASSLVQASTDTQYF.

This chain uses TRBV18 with TRBJ2-2, with 7 bases fitting TRBD2. The CDR3 is made up of 16 amino acids. The germline gives CDR1 KGHSH, CDR2 LQKENI. V shed 2 bases and J 7 bases; nucleotides not matched to a gene: 10. This chain's CDR3 is CASSPSLQRGLGELFF. The CDR3 nucleotides are TGTGCCAGCTCACCATCCCTCCAGCGGGGCCTCGGGGAGCTGTTTTTT. Full variable domain (rest looked up from reference TRBV18 and TRBJ2-2): NAGVMQNPRHLVRRRGQEARLRCSPMKGHSHVYWYRQLPEEGLKFMVYLQKENIIDESGMPKERFSAEFPKEGPSILRIQQVVRGDSAAYFCASSPSLQRGLGELFFGEGSRLTVL.

The chain employs TRBV6-5 and TRBJ2-3; no clear D gene. Germline V gene sequence: CDR1 MNHEY, CDR2 SVGAGI. This CDR3 spans 15 amino acids. V shed 0 bases and J shed 3 bases, with 10 bases lying between them. CDR3: CASSYSSLPTDTQYF. CDR3 in DNA: TGTGCCAGCAGTTACTCTAGTCTGCCGACAGATACGCAGTATTTT.

CDR3 loop: CAWRNQGGQPQHF. CDR3 sequence (DNA): TGTGCCTGGAGGAACCAGGGCGGTCAGCCCCAGCATTTT. This chain uses TRBV30 with TRBJ1-5, with TRBD1 as a possible D gene (5 bases). The CDR3 is 13 residues long. The germline V gene has CDR1 GTSNPN and CDR2 SVGIG (reference sequence). V was pared by 3 bases and J by 6 bases, with 12 bases between.

V is TRBV28 and J is TRBJ1-2, with D tentatively TRBD1 (5 bases). V lost 8 bases and J lost 4, with 14 bases in between. The CDR3 has 13 amino acids. CDR1 and CDR2 from the germline V gene are MDHEN and SYDVKM. Written as DNA, the CDR3 is TGTGCCAGCCGCCCGGGGGTTGGCTATGGCTACACCTTC. Its translation is CASRPGVGYGYTF.

V usage is TRBV25-1 and J usage is TRBJ2-1; 8 nucleotides agree with TRBD2. This CDR3 has 13 residues. The V segment lost 4 bases and the J segment 6 bases; nucleotides outside the gene matches: 2. CDR1 and CDR2 from the germline V gene are MGHDK and SYGVNS. The CDR3 DNA sequence: TGTGCCAGCAGTGTTACTAGCGGCAATGAGCAGTTCTTC. Protein sequence: CASSVTSGNEQFF.